The 8 T cell receptor beta chains below were found in one sample sequenced in a study of blood T cells in healthy people across ages. A second PCR, run for roughly 7 to 12 cycles, used a sample-barcoded 5' primer plus a J-beta primer mix. TCRdb fed the 5' RACE reads into MiXCR, producing one record per CDR3 protein. The sample lists over a million distinct CDR3 sequences; approximately 42% were seen once. The sample comprised blood. These receptors were collected from a woman aged 18-29 years in good health.

This clonotype was observed a few times. The gene calls are TRBV2 and TRBJ2-5, with 9 positions matching TRBD2. The germline gives CDR1 SNHLY, CDR2 FYNNEI. CDR3 length equals 14 residues. Losses at the gene ends were 6 bases for V and 7 bases for J; bases not matched to a gene: 9. DNA of the CDR3: TGTGCCAGCAGCCAGACTAGCGGAGGGGGGACCCAGTACTTC. Amino acid sequence: CASSQTSGGGTQYF. Drawing the rest from reference TRBV2 and TRBJ2-5, the complete variable domain is EPEVTQTPSHQVTQMGQEVILRCVPISNHLYFYWYRQILGQKVEFLVSFYNNEISEKSEIFDDQFSVERPDGSNFTLKIRSTKLEDSAMYFCASSQTSGGGTQYFGPGTRLLVL.

V usage is TRBV27 and J usage is TRBJ1-6, with 10 nucleotides matching TRBD1. Germline assignment: CDR1 MNHEY and CDR2 SMNVEV (reference sequence). Trimming took 5 bases from V and 1 from J; bases not matched to a gene: 17. CDR3 length equals 21 residues. This chain's CDR3 is CASSPFGPGQGSKSYNSPLHF. CDR3 bases: TGTGCCAGCAGTCCCTTCGGTCCGGGACAGGGGTCTAAGTCCTATAATTCACCCCTCCACTTT.

The gene calls are TRBV5-1 and TRBJ2-3; 11 nucleotides line up with TRBD2. Germline-derived CDR1 and CDR2 are SGHRS and YFSETQ. V gave up 7 bases and J gave up 0 bases; unmatched junction bases: 7. The length of the CDR3 is 16 residues. CDR3 sequence reads: CASGPTSGTSTDTQYF. The CDR3 coding sequence is TGCGCCAGCGGACCGACTAGCGGGACTAGCACAGATACGCAGTATTTT.

This clonotype has a count of ten or more. The gene calls are TRBV30 and TRBJ2-3; no clear D gene. The CDR3 contains 15 residues. Trimming shortened V by 5 bases and J by 0 bases, and 15 bases separated the two germline ends. Germline loops: CDR1 GTSNPN, CDR2 SVGIG (reference sequence). CDR3 bases: TGTGCCTGGGGCGATCGACTCCCTAGCACAGATACGCAGTATTTT. Translation gives CAWGDRLPSTDTQYF.

This clonotype was found a few times. J is TRBJ2-6 and V is TRBV6-5; D remains unclear. The CDR3 length is 14 residues. The ends were cut back, 0 bases at V and 4 bases at J, with 4 bases in the middle. In germline, CDR1 is MNHEY, CDR2 SVGAGI. For the CDR3, the DNA is TGTGCCAGCAGTTACTCTCCAGGGGCCAACGTCCTGACTTTC. This translates into CASSYSPGANVLTF.

This clonotype was seen a handful of times. This rearrangement joins TRBV6-6 to TRBJ2-1; maybe TRBD2 (5 bases). This CDR3 has 14 residues. V gave up 0 bases and J gave up 5 bases, with 8 bases separating them. Per germline, CDR1 MNHNY and CDR2 SVGAGI (reference sequence). The CDR3 nucleotides read TGTGCCAGCAGTTACTCAACTAGAGACAATGAGCAGTTCTTC. Amino acid sequence: CASSYSTRDNEQFF.

This clonotype was picked up many times. The chain is built from TRBV29-1 and TRBJ2-1; the D gene is possibly TRBD2 (7 bases). The CDR3 totals 10 residues. The germline V gene encodes CDR1 SQVTM and CDR2 ANQGSEA. Trimming removed 6 bases from V and 13 bases from J, with 13 bases in between. The CDR3 sequence is CSVSGTTQFF. DNA for the CDR3: TGCAGCGTGAGCGGGACAACCCAGTTCTTC.

The CDR3 DNA reads as TGTGCCAGCAGCCACGTTTTGGGTGGTAGCACAGATACGCAGTATTTT. Translating gives CASSHVLGGSTDTQYF. The chain links TRBV7-9 to TRBJ2-3; D is unresolved. The V end lost 5 bases, the J end lost 0 bases, and 15 bases lay between the germline ends. This CDR3 has 16 residues. Germline V gene data show CDR1 as SEHNR and CDR2 as FQNEAQ (reference sequence).